The clone carrying this T cell receptor (beta chain) was seen more than once but under ten times. The ends lost 4 bases at V and 3 bases at J; junction bases unmatched: 3. The CDR3 length is 16 residues. Germline CDR1 MNHNS, CDR2 SASEGT. The sample is drawn from a study of cytomegalovirus exposure and HLA in healthy donors. Vbeta (60) and Jbeta (13) primers were used in the PCR. Method: immunoSEQ multiplex PCR; TCRdb's copy keeps in-frame clones and lacks some. Of roughly 110,000 clones in the sample, about 76% were seen once. The clonotype originates from a woman between 40 and 50 years old in good health and CMV-seropositive. The V and J genes are TRBV6-1 and TRBJ2-5, with 15 nucleotides matching TRBD2. The source material was PBMCs. The CDR3 loop reads CASSAGLAGGEETQYF. The CDR3 region has the DNA TGTGCCAGCAGTGCCGGACTAGCGGGGGGGGAAGAGACCCAGTACTTC.